The 27 T cell receptor beta chains below were found in one sample sequenced in a study of blood T cell repertoires in COVID-19. Measured with immunoSEQ multiplex PCR; TCRdb has only the in-frame clones, and not every one. The sample has roughly 120,000 clones; approximately 87% are singletons. Sequenced material: peripheral blood. The source is a man in his 70s who had recovered from COVID-19.

CDR3 protein: CASSPQGTEAFF. In DNA form, the CDR3 reads TGTGCCAGCTCCCCCCAGGGGACTGAAGCTTTCTTT. The V gene is TRBV18, the J gene TRBJ1-1; maybe TRBD1 (6 bases). Germline V CDR1 and CDR2: KGHSH, LQKENI. The CDR3 sequence is 12 residues long. The ends were cut back, 6 bases at V and 5 bases at J, with 10 bases in the middle.

This chain links TRBV9 with TRBJ1-1; 9 bases agree with TRBD1. The length of the CDR3 is 15 residues. Germline V gene lookup returns CDR1 SGDLS and CDR2 YYNGEE. The J segment lost 5 bases and the V segment lost 3 bases, leaving 8 bases of the junction unmatched. CDR3 sequence reads: CASSATGGAWTEAFF. The CDR3, as DNA: TGTGCCAGCAGCGCAACAGGGGGCGCTTGGACTGAAGCTTTCTTT.

This chain connects TRBV7-2 to TRBJ2-1; 10 nucleotides agree with TRBD2. Germline V CDR1 and CDR2: SGHTA, FQGNSA. V trimming: 0 bases; J trimming: 4 bases; junction bases outside the gene matches: 12. The length of the CDR3 is 19 residues. Here the CDR3 reads CASSLAGQGSGRSYNEQFF. CDR3 coding DNA: TGTGCCAGCAGCTTAGCCGGACAGGGTAGCGGGAGGTCGTACAATGAGCAGTTCTTC.

The chain uses TRBV2 and TRBJ1-2; D unresolved. Trimming removed 2 bases at V and 4 bases at J, with 8 bases between. Looked up from germline, CDR1 is SNHLY and CDR2 is FYNNEI. The CDR3 contains 13 residues. This CDR3 is CASSERGRYGYTF. For the CDR3, the DNA is TGTGCCAGCAGTGAAAGAGGGCGCTATGGCTACACCTTC.

A single count supports this clone. The J gene is TRBJ2-1, the V gene TRBV11-2, with TRBD2 identical over 7 bases. Germline V lookup: CDR1 SGHAT, CDR2 FQNNGV. The CDR3 has 17 residues. Trimming removed 2 bases from V and 8 bases from J; junction bases left unmatched: 15. The CDR3 reads CASSLRPAGGSRYEQFF. CDR3 nucleotides: TGTGCCAGCAGCTTAAGGCCCGCGGGCGGGAGTAGGTATGAGCAGTTCTTC.

Points on this clone: Additional DNA sequences in this sample encode the identical CDR3. V gene TRBV3-1 (or the pseudogene TRBV3-2) combines with J gene TRBJ2-7; the D is unclear. Germline V gene lookup returns CDR1 LGHDT and CDR2 YNNKEL (reference sequence). This CDR3 spans 12 amino acids. Trimming left V 0 bases short and J 7 bases short, with 7 bases between. The CDR3 loop reads CASSQDLLEQYF. CDR3 sequence (DNA): TGTGCCAGCAGCCAAGATCTTTTAGAGCAGTACTTC.

The chain combines TRBV24-1 with TRBJ1-1, with D maybe TRBD1 (5 bases). The CDR3 runs to 14 residues. Per germline, CDR1 KGHDR and CDR2 SFDVKD. Trimming stripped 7 bases from V and 1 base from J, with 12 bases between. The CDR3 DNA sequence: TGTGCCACCAGGGGGGGAATCGGGAACACTGAAGCTTTCTTT. It yields the protein CATRGGIGNTEAFF.

The rearrangement joins TRBV2 to TRBJ1-1; D unresolved. Trimming took 3 bases from V and 3 from J, leaving 11 bases between them. There are 14 residues in the CDR3. Germline V gene data show CDR1 as SNHLY and CDR2 as FYNNEI. DNA of the CDR3: TGTGCCAGCAGTGACACAAGAAGTTACACTGAAGCTTTCTTT. Encoded protein: CASSDTRSYTEAFF.

This chain uses TRBV5-1 with TRBJ1-1; unclear D gene. Germline lookup yields CDR1 SGHRS and CDR2 YFSETQ. Trimming pared 5 bases from V and 6 bases from J, leaving 14 bases between. CDR3 size: 13 residues. CDR3 nucleotide sequence: TGCGCCAGCAGGAGGGCGGAGGGCCCTGAAGCTTTCTTT. It yields the protein CASRRAEGPEAFF.

The V gene is TRBV28, the J gene TRBJ1-5; 10 nucleotides line up with TRBD1. V lost 6 bases to trimming and J lost 11 bases; unmatched junction nucleotides: 10. Germline CDR1 and CDR2: MDHEN and SYDVKM. The CDR3 runs 14 residues. The CDR3 reads CASRATGGPPSQHF. CDR3 nucleotides: TGTGCCAGCAGAGCGACAGGGGGCCCACCTTCCCAGCATTTT.

This chain joins TRBV5-1 and TRBJ1-2; no clear D gene. CDR3 size: 13 residues. Germline V CDR1 and CDR2: SGHRS, YFSETQ. The V end was cut by 4 bases, the J end by 3 bases, with 10 bases between. The CDR3 region has the DNA TGCGCCAGCAGCCCCTCGGTGCACTATGGCTACACCTTC. Translation: CASSPSVHYGYTF.

This chain connects TRBV4-1 to TRBJ1-5; maybe TRBD1 (5 bases). Germline V gene data show CDR1 as MGHRA and CDR2 as YSYEKL. The CDR3 is 16 residues long. V lost 3 bases and J 3 bases, leaving 15 bases between the germline ends. CDR3 nucleotide sequence: TGCGCCAGCAGCCATGTTGGTCGACAGTACAATCAGCCCCAGCATTTT. Translation gives CASSHVGRQYNQPQHF.

The rearrangement joins TRBV5-1 to TRBJ2-1; TRBD1 agrees at 11 bases. Per germline, CDR1 SGHRS and CDR2 YFSETQ. The J segment lost 5 bases and the V segment lost 0 bases, leaving 4 bases of the junction unmatched. CDR3 length: 16 residues. This CDR3 reads CASSLGTGGAHNEQFF. In DNA form, the CDR3 reads TGCGCCAGCAGCTTGGGGACAGGGGGCGCCCACAATGAGCAGTTCTTC.

The chain combines TRBV9 with TRBJ2-3, with 9 bases lining up with TRBD1. Germline V CDR1 and CDR2: SGDLS, YYNGEE. With V trimmed by 4 bases and J by 4 bases, 16 bases remained unmatched. CDR3 length: 18 residues. The CDR3 loop reads CASSPDIHRTGAADTQYF. The CDR3 nucleotides read TGTGCCAGCAGCCCCGACATACACCGGACAGGGGCCGCAGATACGCAGTATTTT.

This sequence joins TRBV11-3 and TRBJ2-1; 8 bases line up with TRBD2. This CDR3 spans 13 amino acids. Germline-derived CDR1 and CDR2 are SGHNT and YENEEA. The junction had 10 bases not matched to a gene; V was cut back by 5 bases and J by 13 bases. CDR3 loop: CASSPGGGRLQFF. Written as DNA, the CDR3 is TGTGCCAGCAGCCCCGGGGGGGGAAGGTTACAGTTCTTC.

This clone was detected only a few times. The chain has TRBV9 and TRBJ1-3; tentative D call: TRBD1 (5 bases). The CDR3 runs 12 residues. Trimming left V 0 bases short and J 7 bases short, with 5 bases between. Germline loops: CDR1 SGDLS, CDR2 YYNGEE. As DNA, the CDR3 is TGTGCCAGCAGCGTAGAGGGGAACACCATATATTTT. Translating it yields CASSVEGNTIYF.

The chain combines TRBV29-1 with TRBJ1-2; perhaps TRBD1 as D (6 bases). Looked up from germline, CDR1 is SQVTM and CDR2 is ANQGSEA. There are 11 residues in the CDR3. The V end lost 3 bases, the J end lost 8 bases, and 10 bases lay between the germline ends. CDR3 loop: CSVEGAQGYTF. The DNA for the CDR3 is TGCAGCGTTGAGGGGGCTCAAGGCTACACCTTC.

V gene TRBV19 combines with J gene TRBJ2-1, with D unclear. Germline CDR1 reads LNHDA; CDR2 reads SQIVND (reference sequence). The CDR3 runs to 12 residues. Trimming cost V 3 bases and J 11 bases, with 11 bases left between them. CDR3 sequence reads: CASSILENQQFF. For the CDR3, the DNA is TGTGCCAGTAGTATCTTGGAGAACCAGCAGTTCTTC. The full variable domain, completed using reference TRBV19 and TRBJ2-1, is DGGITQSPKYLFRKEGQNVTLSCEQNLNHDAMYWYRQDPGQGLRLIYYSQIVNDFQKGDIAEGYSVSREKKESFPLTVTSAQKNPTAFYLCASSILENQQFFGPGTRLTVL.

The chain is built from TRBV6-1 and TRBJ2-7; 8 bases are a match to TRBD1. After removal of 0 bases from V and 3 bases from J, the junction contained 4 bases not matched to a gene. Germline V gene sequence: CDR1 MNHNS, CDR2 SASEGT. The CDR3 is 15 amino acids. For the CDR3, the DNA is TGTGCCAGCAGTGAAGCGCAGGGGGCCCACTACGAGCAGTACTTC. This gives the protein CASSEAQGAHYEQYF.

The V gene is TRBV28, the J gene TRBJ2-7; 7 nucleotides agree with TRBD2. The V gene end was trimmed by 6 bases and the J gene end by 1 base; junction bases not matched to a gene: 12. CDR3 length: 16 residues. Germline values: CDR1 MDHEN, CDR2 SYDVKM. CDR3 in DNA: TGTGCCAGCAGACAACCAGGGAGGGCCCTGTCCTACGAGCAGTACTTC. The encoded protein is CASRQPGRALSYEQYF.

The V and J genes are TRBV29-1 and TRBJ1-1; weak D call: TRBD1 (5 bases). V shed 8 bases and J shed 4 bases, with 23 bases lying between them. The CDR3 spans 15 residues. Germline assignment: CDR1 SQVTM and CDR2 ANQGSEA. The CDR3 loop reads CSSLSGFSDGTEAFF. CDR3 coding DNA: TGCAGCTCGTTATCAGGGTTTTCGGACGGCACTGAAGCTTTCTTT.

The chain employs TRBV15 and TRBJ2-7, with 12 bases identical to TRBD2. Trimming at V came to 1 base and at J to 3 bases, leaving 7 bases not matched to a gene. This CDR3 comprises 17 residues. CDR1 and CDR2 from the germline V gene are LNHNV and YYDKDF (reference sequence). CDR3: CATSRVTTSGGYYEQYF. CDR3 nucleotides: TGTGCCACCAGCAGAGTAACGACTAGCGGGGGATACTACGAGCAGTACTTC.

CDR3 in amino acids: CASSLRTNPYEQYF. The CDR3 DNA is TGTGCCAGCAGCTTACGGACAAACCCCTACGAGCAGTACTTC. The chain employs TRBV7-2 and TRBJ2-7; tentative D call: TRBD1 (5 bases). The CDR3 sequence is 14 residues long. V lost 2 bases, J lost 2 bases, and 10 bases lay in between. Germline V lookup: CDR1 SGHTA, CDR2 FQGNSA. The whole variable domain, filled in from reference TRBV7-2 and TRBJ2-7, reads GAGVSQSPSNKVTEKGKDVELRCDPISGHTALYWYRQSLGQGLEFLIYFQGNSAPDKSGLPSDRFSAERTGGSVSTLTIQRTQQEDSAVYLCASSLRTNPYEQYFGPGTRLTVT.

This clone was picked up one time. The rearrangement links TRBV7-9 to TRBJ2-2; 8 bases match TRBD2. V gave up 5 bases and J gave up 1 base; unmatched junction bases: 6. The CDR3 is 16 amino acids. Germline lookup yields CDR1 SEHNR and CDR2 FQNEAQ (reference sequence). CDR3 in amino acids: CASSDRAGVNTGELFF. The CDR3 DNA reads as TGTGCCAGCAGCGACCGAGCGGGAGTGAACACCGGGGAGCTGTTTTTT.

This clone showed up just a few times. J is TRBJ1-1 and V is TRBV19, with 12 nucleotides matching TRBD1. This CDR3 region has 15 residues. Trimming at V came to 6 bases and at J to 3 bases, leaving 5 bases not matched to a gene. Germline CDR1 reads LNHDA; CDR2 reads SQIVND (reference sequence). The CDR3 protein is CASRGQGAGHTEAFF. CDR3 sequence (DNA): TGTGCCAGTAGGGGACAGGGGGCAGGACACACTGAAGCTTTCTTT. Filled out from reference TRBV19 and TRBJ1-1, the complete variable domain reads DGGITQSPKYLFRKEGQNVTLSCEQNLNHDAMYWYRQDPGQGLRLIYYSQIVNDFQKGDIAEGYSVSREKKESFPLTVTSAQKNPTAFYLCASRGQGAGHTEAFFGQGTRLTVV.

The CDR3 nucleotides are TGTGCCAGCAGTTTAGTCGGGACAGGGCAGCCCCAGCATTTT. It yields the protein CASSLVGTGQPQHF. The chain couples TRBV28 to TRBJ1-5; the match to TRBD1 covers 9 bases. Per the germline V gene, CDR1 is MDHEN and CDR2 is SYDVKM. This CDR3 has 14 amino acids. Trimming took 2 bases from V and 7 from J; bases not matched to a gene: 3. Full variable domain (remainder filled in from reference TRBV28 and TRBJ1-5): DVKVTQSSRYLVKRTGEKVFLECVQDMDHENMFWYRQDPGLGLRLIYFSYDVKMKEKGDIPEGYSVSREKKERFSLILESASTNQTSMYLCASSLVGTGQPQHFGDGTRLSIL.

V gene TRBV24-1 combines with J gene TRBJ2-3; the match to TRBD2 covers 10 bases. Trimming at V came to 2 bases and at J to 5 bases, leaving 6 bases not matched to a gene. Germline V gives CDR1 KGHDR, CDR2 SFDVKD. The CDR3 loop spans 16 amino acids. The CDR3 sequence is CATSDYLAGVLDTQYF. The CDR3 DNA sequence: TGTGCCACCAGTGATTATCTAGCGGGAGTCTTAGATACGCAGTATTTT.